The next 24 T cell receptor beta chains were all read from a single sample in a study of blood T cell repertoires in COVID-19. Some clones are missing from TCRdb's copy, which holds only in-frame ones; the method was immunoSEQ multiplex PCR. The repertoire holds under 400,000 clones, approximately 89% seen once, with less than 11% in the top ten. Source material: peripheral blood. The source of these receptors is a woman aged 25-40 years with COVID-19, enrolled during active disease.

CDR3 sequence reads: CASSPRGTGGNEQYF. The DNA of the CDR3 is TGTGCCAGCAGCCCCCGGGGGACAGGGGGGAACGAGCAGTACTTC. This sequence joins TRBV21-1 and TRBJ2-7; the D call of TRBD1 is as the table states it, not checked on the DNA. TRBV21-1 counts as a pseudogene. The CDR3 is 15 residues long.

The chain employs TRBV24-1 and TRBJ2-1; 8 positions match TRBD2. V shed 4 bases, J shed 10 bases, and the junction held 8 bases outside the gene matches. The CDR3 covers 14 residues. CDR1 and CDR2 from the germline V gene are KGHDR and SFDVKD. CDR3 DNA: TGTGCCACCAGTGACGTCGGACTAGCATCCGAGCAGTTCTTC. It encodes CATSDVGLASEQFF.

The rearrangement links TRBV5-1 to TRBJ2-7; 9 bases map to TRBD1. This CDR3 spans 16 amino acids. The germline CDR1 and CDR2 sequences are SGHRS and YFSETQ. Trimming at V came to 0 bases and at J to 4 bases, leaving 8 bases not matched to a gene. CDR3 nucleotides: TGCGCCAGCAGCTTGGCCCCGGGACAGGGAGAATACGAGCAGTACTTC. It translates to CASSLAPGQGEYEQYF.

The rearrangement joins TRBV27 to TRBJ2-7; D perhaps matches TRBD2 (5 bases). The germline V gene has CDR1 MNHEY and CDR2 SMNVEV (reference sequence). The CDR3 runs 14 residues. Trimming took off 5 bases at V and 7 bases at J, with 18 bases between the two ends. The CDR3 DNA reads as TGTGCCAGCAGTGGAGGATCCTACTCACGGGAGCAGTACTTC. Amino acid sequence: CASSGGSYSREQYF.

This rearrangement joins TRBV28 to TRBJ2-7; weak D call: TRBD2 (6 bases). The CDR3 is 14 residues long. Germline assignment: CDR1 MDHEN and CDR2 SYDVKM. Trimming left V 6 bases short and J 5 bases short, with 17 bases between. The CDR3 nucleotides read TGTGCCAGCAGCGGTACTCGGGAGTTGGACGAGCAGTACTTC. It yields the protein CASSGTRELDEQYF.

The V and J genes are TRBV7-8 and TRBJ2-1; a weak D match, TRBD2 (5 bases). V was shortened by 6 bases and J by 0 bases, with 12 bases between the two germline ends. This CDR3 contains 15 residues. CDR1 and CDR2 (germline): SGHVS, FQNEAQ. CDR3 loop: CASRPSGLSYNEQFF. For the CDR3, the DNA is TGTGCCAGCAGGCCGAGCGGACTCTCCTACAATGAGCAGTTCTTC.

The chain links TRBV9 to TRBJ2-1, with 7 bases that match TRBD2. J was trimmed by 12 bases and V by 4 bases; bases with no gene match: 4. The CDR3 consists of 11 residues. CDR1 is SGDLS, CDR2 YYNGEE, per germline. The CDR3 sequence: CASSTGLGQFF. In DNA, the CDR3 is TGTGCCAGCAGCACAGGACTAGGGCAGTTCTTC.

The chain couples TRBV18 to TRBJ1-1, with TRBD1 matching over 8 bases. The CDR3 totals 15 residues. The germline V gene has CDR1 KGHSH and CDR2 LQKENI. V was clipped by 3 bases and J by 1 base; unmatched bases: 4. CDR3 amino acids: CASSPQTGANTEAFF. In DNA, the CDR3 is TGTGCCAGCTCACCTCAGACAGGGGCGAACACTGAAGCTTTCTTT.

This chain links TRBV30 with TRBJ2-2; the match to TRBD2 covers 13 bases. V gave up 7 bases and J gave up 5 bases; unmatched junction bases: 10. Germline CDR1 reads GTSNPN; CDR2 reads SVGIG (reference sequence). The CDR3 consists of 16 residues. As DNA, the CDR3 is TGTGCCTACGGGACTAGCGGGACCTCCGGGACCGGGGAGCTGTTTTTT. Translated, it gives CAYGTSGTSGTGELFF. Full variable domain (outside the CDR3, taken from reference TRBV30 and TRBJ2-2): SQTIHQWPATLVQPVGSPLSLECTVEGTSNPNLYWYRQAAGRGLQLLFYSVGIGQISSEVPQNLSASRPQDRQFILSSKKLLLSDSGFYLCAYGTSGTSGTGELFFGEGSRLTVL.

The chain is built from TRBV30 and TRBJ1-1; D not certain. The V end lost 3 bases, the J end lost 5 bases, and 10 bases lay between the germline ends. The CDR3 runs to 12 residues. CDR1 is GTSNPN and CDR2 is SVGIG in the germline V gene (reference sequence). CDR3 coding DNA: TGTGCCTGGAGGGGCTCAAAAACTGAAGCTTTCTTT. It encodes CAWRGSKTEAFF.

J is TRBJ2-1 and V is TRBV3-1 (or the pseudogene TRBV3-2); D call uncertain. The CDR3 is 13 residues long. V dropped 0 bases and J dropped 6 bases, with 6 bases sitting between them. CDR1 is LGHDT and CDR2 is YNNKEL in the germline V gene (reference sequence). CDR3 sequence reads: CASSQEGGNEQFF. As DNA, the CDR3 is TGTGCCAGCAGCCAAGAAGGCGGCAATGAGCAGTTCTTC.

This chain links TRBV5-6 with TRBJ2-5; 13 bases agree with TRBD2. The CDR3 length is 18 residues. Germline lookup yields CDR1 SGHDT and CDR2 YYEEEE. J lost 4 bases, V lost 2 bases, and 11 bases had no gene match. CDR3 bases: TGTGCCAGCAGCTTAACCGTTGGACTAGCGGGAGAAGGAGAGACCCAGTACTTC. Encoded protein: CASSLTVGLAGEGETQYF.

This chain connects TRBV7-2 to TRBJ2-5, with a possible D match to TRBD1 (7 bases). Germline V CDR1 and CDR2: SGHTA, FQGNSA. V dropped 5 bases and J dropped 5 bases, with 15 bases sitting between them. The CDR3 spans 14 residues. CDR3 coding DNA: TGTGCCAGCAGCGCCCCGACAGGGAGGGAGACCCAGTACTTC. Translating gives CASSAPTGRETQYF. Using reference TRBV7-2 and TRBJ2-5 for the parts outside the CDR3, the full variable domain is GAGVSQSPSNKVTEKGKDVELRCDPISGHTALYWYRQSLGQGLEFLIYFQGNSAPDKSGLPSDRFSAERTGGSVSTLTIQRTQQEDSAVYLCASSAPTGRETQYFGPGTRLLVL.

Remarks on this clone: A junction boundary mismatches the germline segment, possibly from a read error. The chain has TRBV6-5 and TRBJ1-3; D perhaps matches TRBD1 (6 bases). Looked up from germline, CDR1 is MNHEY and CDR2 is SVGAGI. The CDR3 sequence is 15 residues long. The CDR3 nucleotides read TGTGCCGGCAGCCCGGGACACTACTCTGGAAACACCATATATTTT. The encoded protein is CAGSPGHYSGNTIYF.

This chain links TRBV10-2 with TRBJ2-7; D is uncertain. The germline V gene has CDR1 WSHSY and CDR2 SAAADI. The CDR3 covers 11 residues. Trimming shortened V by 3 bases and J by 7 bases, and 7 bases separated the two germline ends. The CDR3 nucleotides read TGCGCCAGCAGTGAATGGCAAGAGCAGTACTTC. It yields the protein CASSEWQEQYF.

The chain has TRBV1 and TRBJ2-1; TRBD1 is taken as the D call from the table, unchecked against the DNA. TRBV1 is tagged as a pseudogene. The length of the CDR3 is 20 residues. CDR3 residues: CTSRRSRTGTDSDFYNEQFF. As DNA, the CDR3 is TGCACCAGCAGGCGAAGCCGGACAGGGACTGATTCAGACTTCTACAATGAGCAGTTCTTC.

This chain uses TRBV5-1 with TRBJ2-2; 7 bases are shared with TRBD2. The V gene's germline CDR1 is SGHRS and CDR2 YFSETQ. This CDR3 comprises 17 residues. V was pared by 1 base and J by 0 bases, with 6 bases of the junction left unmatched. The CDR3 is CASSLIGGRANTGELFF. The CDR3 region has the DNA TGCGCCAGCAGCTTGATAGGCGGGAGAGCGAACACCGGGGAGCTGTTTTTT.

V and J are TRBV11-1 and TRBJ1-2, with D perhaps matching TRBD1 (6 bases). Germline V lookup: CDR1 SGHAT, CDR2 FQDESV (reference sequence). This CDR3 has 16 amino acids. Trimming shortened V by 2 bases and J by 5 bases, and 18 bases separated the two germline ends. CDR3 DNA sequence: TGTGCCAGCAGCTTAAATCGGGGGGCCACCCCTTATGGCTACACCTTC. This encodes CASSLNRGATPYGYTF.

This clone occurred once. This chain joins TRBV13 and TRBJ2-1, with a possible D match to TRBD2 (6 bases). V lost 4 bases and J lost 5, with 15 bases in between. Germline values: CDR1 PRHDT, CDR2 FYEKMQ (reference sequence). This CDR3 is built from 15 residues. CDR3 sequence (DNA): TGTGCCAGCAGCTGGGTGGCGGGGAAACACAATGAGCAGTTCTTC. The encoded protein is CASSWVAGKHNEQFF. Using reference TRBV13 and TRBJ2-1 for the parts outside the CDR3, the full variable domain is AAGVIQSPRHLIKEKRETATLKCYPIPRHDTVYWYQQGPGQDPQFLISFYEKMQSDKGSIPDRFSAQQFSDYHSELNMSSLELGDSALYFCASSWVAGKHNEQFFGPGTRLTVL.

The chain employs TRBV6-1 and TRBJ1-4; D is perhaps TRBD1 (5 bases). CDR1 and CDR2 (germline): MNHNS, SASEGT. The length of the CDR3 is 17 residues. Trimming removed 3 bases from V and 8 bases from J, with 22 bases in between. CDR3 sequence (DNA): TGTGCCAGCAGTGACCTCCGTGGAGGGGTTGAAACGGAAAAACTGTTTTTT. Its protein product is CASSDLRGGVETEKLFF.

In its sample, this clone was seen once. The chain combines TRBV28 with TRBJ2-1, with TRBD2 matching 12 bases. The CDR3 is 13 amino acids. The V segment lost 7 bases and the J segment 7 bases; nucleotides outside the gene matches: 2. CDR1 and CDR2 from the germline V gene are MDHEN and SYDVKM. The CDR3 coding sequence is TGTGCCAGCATGACTAGCGGGAGTAATGAGCAGTTCTTC. As protein: CASMTSGSNEQFF.

The V call is TRBV7-8, the J call TRBJ2-3; 10 bases fit TRBD2. V lost 5 bases and J lost 4; bases outside the gene matches: 9. Germline V lookup: CDR1 SGHVS, CDR2 FQNEAQ. The CDR3 length is 16 residues. The CDR3 sequence: CASSPRLAGPSDTQYF. The CDR3 DNA reads as TGTGCCAGCAGCCCCCGACTAGCGGGCCCTTCAGATACGCAGTATTTT.

The chain employs TRBV7-8 and TRBJ2-1; tentatively, D is TRBD1 (5 bases). Trimming shortened V by 0 bases and J by 15 bases, and 21 bases separated the two germline ends. In germline, CDR1 is SGHVS, CDR2 FQNEAQ. The CDR3 is 15 residues long. CDR3: CASSLAGFEQAERFF. Written as DNA, the CDR3 is TGTGCCAGCAGCTTAGCAGGTTTTGAACAGGCTGAGAGGTTCTTC.

This rearrangement joins TRBV7-2 to TRBJ1-6; 7 nucleotides agree with TRBD1. CDR3 length: 16 amino acids. V lost 2 bases and J lost 5; bases outside the gene matches: 6. From germline, CDR1 is SGHTA and CDR2 FQGNSA. CDR3 amino acids: CASSLSWDSHNSPLHF. In DNA, the CDR3 is TGTGCCAGCAGCTTATCCTGGGACAGTCATAATTCACCCCTCCACTTT.